These 26 T cell receptor beta chains share one sample of origin, sequenced in a study of patients and donors after allogeneic stem cell transplantation. TCRdb independently ran MiXCR on the RT-PCR reads; one entry per CDR3 protein. The data hold around 90,000 distinct CDR3 sequences, with around 49% observed a single time. Sequenced material: blood, either unsorted or a sorted T cell fraction (not recorded which). The receptors come from a human donor who was either an allogeneic HSCT recipient or a stem cell or donor lymphocyte infusion donor (not recorded which). It is not recorded whose cells these are; they may come from a transplant donor.

The gene calls are TRBV7-3 and TRBJ1-1, with D tentatively TRBD1 (6 bases). The CDR3 is 14 residues long. Germline V gives CDR1 SGHTA, CDR2 FQGTGA. V lost 5 bases to trimming and J lost 8 bases, with 18 bases between them. The CDR3 spells CASSRTGTSTEAFF. The CDR3 DNA reads TGTGCCAGCAGCCGCACCGGGACATCTACCGAAGCTTTCTTT.

This clonotype was found a few times. The chain joins TRBV12-3 or TRBV12-4 to TRBJ1-1; weak D call: TRBD1 (5 bases). The CDR3 sequence is 17 residues long. The ends were cut back, 3 bases at V and 0 bases at J, with 17 bases in the middle. The CDR3 coding sequence is TGTGCCAGCAGTTTTAAGGTGAGGGGCGCGGTGAACACTGAAGCTTTCTTT. Translated: CASSFKVRGAVNTEAFF.

This clonotype was seen a handful of times. The J gene is TRBJ1-1, the V gene TRBV19; 11 bases are a match to TRBD1. Trimming took 5 bases from V and 0 from J; bases not matched to a gene: 5. Germline assignment: CDR1 LNHDA and CDR2 SQIVND (reference sequence). The CDR3 extends over 16 amino acids. The CDR3 DNA is TGTGCCAGTAGTCGGACAGGGGGCTTCATGAACACTGAAGCTTTCTTT. Translated: CASSRTGGFMNTEAFF.

The CDR3 DNA follows: TGTGCCAGCAGCCCTAGCGGGGGTGTGAGCACCGGGGAGCTGTTTTTT. Protein product: CASSPSGGVSTGELFF. This chain connects TRBV6-2 or TRBV6-3 to TRBJ2-2, with 10 nucleotides matching TRBD2. Trimming removed 6 bases from V and 4 bases from J; junction bases left unmatched: 8. Germline CDR1 reads MNHEY; CDR2 reads SVGEGT. The CDR3 extends over 16 amino acids.

This rearrangement joins TRBV20-1 to TRBJ1-1; a weak D match, TRBD1 (6 bases). V was trimmed by 4 bases and J by 1 base, leaving 13 bases between them. In germline, CDR1 is DFQATT, CDR2 SNEGSKA (reference sequence). The CDR3 extends over 14 amino acids. CDR3 in amino acids: CSATLGHPNTEAFF. The CDR3 DNA reads TGCAGTGCTACCCTGGGACACCCGAACACTGAAGCTTTCTTT.

The chain recombines TRBV29-1 with TRBJ2-7; D call uncertain. The CDR3 runs to 14 residues. The germline V and J ends were trimmed by 4 bases and 2 bases, with 15 bases remaining between them. Germline V gene lookup returns CDR1 SQVTM and CDR2 ANQGSEA. The CDR3 spells CSVGHLVGPYEQYF. CDR3 DNA sequence: TGCAGCGTTGGTCATCTTGTTGGCCCCTACGAGCAGTACTTC.

The chain employs TRBV28 and TRBJ1-6; D is uncertain. Germline loops: CDR1 MDHEN, CDR2 SYDVKM. V was trimmed by 2 bases and J by 9 bases, leaving 2 bases between them. The CDR3 length is 11 residues. The DNA of the CDR3 is TGTGCCAGCAGTTTAGGTTCACCCCTCCACTTT. It encodes CASSLGSPLHF.

The rearrangement uses TRBV5-6 and TRBJ2-7, with TRBD1 as a possible D gene (6 bases). The germline V gene encodes CDR1 SGHDT and CDR2 YYEEEE. The CDR3 extends over 14 amino acids. Trimming stripped 2 bases from V and 4 bases from J, with 13 bases between. CDR3 nucleotides: TGTGCCAGCAGCTTTCGGGACACGTCTTACGAGCAGTACTTC. This sequence encodes CASSFRDTSYEQYF.

The rearrangement uses TRBV12-3 or TRBV12-4 and TRBJ2-3; D is unresolved. With 4 bases removed from V and 0 bases from J, the gap between germline ends came to 5 bases. The CDR3 consists of 13 residues. CDR3 DNA sequence: TGTGCCAGCAGTTCAACTAGCACAGATACGCAGTATTTT. Amino acids: CASSSTSTDTQYF.

As to this clonotype: The conserved phenylalanine or tryptophan normally closing the CDR3 is absent here, so this likely arose from a read error. CDR3 nucleotides: TGCAGTGCCAGAACAGGGTCTAGCTCCTATAATTCACCCCTCCACTTG. Encoded protein: CSARTGSSSYNSPLHL. The chain is built from TRBV20-1 and TRBJ1-6, with D possibly TRBD1 on 6 matching bases. The germline V and J ends were trimmed by 6 bases and 0 bases, with 15 bases remaining between them. Germline lookup yields CDR1 DFQATT and CDR2 SNEGSKA (reference sequence). This CDR3 is 16 amino acids long.

This clonotype came up once. J is TRBJ1-2 and V is TRBV27, with 10 bases identical to TRBD1. There are 15 residues in the CDR3. Unmatched junction bases numbered 7, after V lost 5 bases and J lost 4 bases. Germline V CDR1 and CDR2: MNHEY, SMNVEV (reference sequence). The CDR3 nucleotides read TGTGCCAGCAGTCCGGACAGGGGGAGTATCTATGGCTACACCTTC. Translated, it gives CASSPDRGSIYGYTF.

The chain carries TRBV5-5 and TRBJ1-5, with a weak D call TRBD1 (6 bases). Deletions cut 4 bases from V and 4 bases from J, with 15 bases between. Germline lookup yields CDR1 SGHKS and CDR2 YYEKEE (reference sequence). CDR3 size: 15 residues. The CDR3 region is CASSPDRPLNQPQHF. The CDR3 DNA is TGTGCCAGCAGCCCCGACAGGCCCCTTAATCAGCCCCAGCATTTT. Filled out from reference TRBV5-5 and TRBJ1-5, the complete variable domain reads DAGVTQSPTHLIKTRGQQVTLRCSPISGHKSVSWYQQVLGQGPQFIFQYYEKEERGRGNFPDRFSARQFPNYSSELNVNALLLGDSALYLCASSPDRPLNQPQHFGDGTRLSIL.

The chain recombines TRBV20-1 with TRBJ1-5; unclear D gene. The length of the CDR3 is 12 residues. From germline, CDR1 is DFQATT and CDR2 SNEGSKA (reference sequence). The V end lost 2 bases, the J end lost 7 bases, and 9 bases lay between the germline ends. DNA for the CDR3: TGCAGTGCTAGATCCGTAAACCAGCCCCAGCATTTT. This codes for CSARSVNQPQHF.

The chain is built from TRBV3-1 and TRBJ2-7, with D possibly TRBD2 on 5 matching bases. V was pared by 7 bases and J by 0 bases, with 13 bases between. The CDR3 is 14 residues long. The germline V gene has CDR1 LGHDT and CDR2 YNNKEL (reference sequence). Here the CDR3 reads CASTPSGISYEQYF. CDR3 in DNA: TGTGCCAGCACCCCTTCCGGGATCTCCTACGAGCAGTACTTC.

The chain carries TRBV24-1 and TRBJ1-5; perhaps TRBD1 as D (6 bases). CDR3 length: 15 residues. The V and J ends lost 2 bases and 4 bases respectively, with 11 bases between them. CDR1 is KGHDR and CDR2 is SFDVKD in the germline V gene. CDR3 coding DNA: TGTGCCACCAGTGATTCTGGGGGCAGTAATCAGCCCCAGCATTTT. Translating gives CATSDSGGSNQPQHF.

The CDR3, as DNA: TGTGCCAGCAGCCAAGCTTGGACTAGCGGGAACTACGAGCAGTACTTC. Protein sequence: CASSQAWTSGNYEQYF. The rearrangement links TRBV3-2 to TRBJ2-7; the table's D call of TRBD2 was not tested on the DNA. TRBV3-2 is an annotated pseudogene. CDR3 size: 16 residues.

A few counts support this clonotype. The genes are TRBV27 and TRBJ1-2; tentatively, D is TRBD1 (6 bases). The germline gives CDR1 MNHEY, CDR2 SMNVEV (reference sequence). The CDR3 totals 18 residues. With 5 bases removed from V and 4 bases from J, the gap between germline ends came to 26 bases. CDR3 sequence (DNA): TGTGCCAGCAGTCACTACCGACAGGCTAAGCCCACTTTCTATGGCTACACCTTC. It is translated as CASSHYRQAKPTFYGYTF.

Many counts were recorded for this clonotype. The chain employs TRBV6-5 and TRBJ1-2, with TRBD1 matching over 7 bases. The CDR3 totals 13 residues. V lost 6 bases, J lost 3 bases, and 4 bases stayed unmatched. Germline V gene sequence: CDR1 MNHEY, CDR2 SVGAGI. Written as DNA, the CDR3 is TGTGCCAGCAGAAGGACAGGCGACTATGGCTACACCTTC. Amino acids: CASRRTGDYGYTF.

The chain links TRBV3-1 to TRBJ2-1, with 13 bases lining up with TRBD2. This CDR3 is 16 amino acids long. In germline, CDR1 is LGHDT, CDR2 YNNKEL (reference sequence). Germline trimming cut 1 base from V and 7 bases from J; bases unmatched to any gene: 4. Here the CDR3 DNA reads TGTGCCAGCAGCCAAGGACTAGCGGGAGGTATGAATGAGCAGTTCTTC. As protein: CASSQGLAGGMNEQFF.

This clonotype has just a few counts. The CDR3 region is CASSYNVFRSANEKLFF. The CDR3 bases are TGTGCCAGCAGTTACAATGTGTTCAGGTCGGCTAATGAAAAACTGTTTTTT. The rearrangement uses TRBV6-5 and TRBJ1-4; D ambiguous. Germline CDR1 MNHEY, CDR2 SVGAGI. V lost 2 bases and J 3 bases, leaving 16 bases between the germline ends. CDR3 length: 17 amino acids.

V and J are TRBV7-2 and TRBJ1-2; possibly TRBD1 for D (5 bases). CDR1 SGHTA and CDR2 FQGNSA come from the germline V gene. CDR3 size: 17 residues. Trimming left V 5 bases short and J 6 bases short, with 25 bases between. The chain's CDR3 is CASSTQIGTPESNGYTF. CDR3 sequence (DNA): TGTGCCAGCAGCACCCAAATTGGGACCCCCGAGTCCAATGGCTACACCTTC.

Ten or more counts support this clonotype. The rearrangement joins TRBV7-2 to TRBJ1-1; D remains unclear. V was pared by 3 bases and J by 1 base, with 6 bases between. Germline V gene data show CDR1 as SGHTA and CDR2 as FQGNSA. The CDR3 runs to 13 residues. The CDR3 sequence: CASSFVGNTEAFF. DNA for the CDR3: TGTGCCAGCAGCTTTGTTGGGAACACTGAAGCTTTCTTT. The whole variable domain, filled in from reference TRBV7-2 and TRBJ1-1, reads GAGVSQSPSNKVTEKGKDVELRCDPISGHTALYWYRQSLGQGLEFLIYFQGNSAPDKSGLPSDRFSAERTGGSVSTLTIQRTQQEDSAVYLCASSFVGNTEAFFGQGTRLTVV.

This clonotype was counted a few times. The J gene is TRBJ1-5, the V gene TRBV12-3 or TRBV12-4, with 7 bases fitting TRBD1. This CDR3 is 15 amino acids long. Losses at the gene ends were 3 bases for V and 0 bases for J; bases not matched to a gene: 2. CDR3 nucleotides: TGTGCCAGCAGTTTTGGACAGGATAGCAATCAGCCCCAGCATTTT. Translating gives CASSFGQDSNQPQHF.

This chain joins TRBV6-5 and TRBJ1-4; the D is unclear. This CDR3 comprises 14 residues. Germline V CDR1 and CDR2: MNHEY, SVGAGI. The V end was cut by 6 bases, the J end by 0 bases, with 8 bases between. CDR3 DNA: TGTGCCAGCAGCACCTGGGCAACTAATGAAAAACTGTTTTTT. It is translated as CASSTWATNEKLFF.

In its sample, this clonotype was seen once. The chain uses TRBV5-1 and TRBJ2-5; no reliable D call. Germline V lookup: CDR1 SGHRS, CDR2 YFSETQ. The V and J ends lost 5 bases and 2 bases respectively, with 10 bases between them. The CDR3 is 13 residues long. The CDR3 DNA sequence: TGCGCCAGCAGTATATTGATTCAAGAGACCCAGTACTTC. It is translated as CASSILIQETQYF. The whole variable domain, remainder taken from reference TRBV5-1 and TRBJ2-5, is KAGVTQTPRYLIKTRGQQVTLSCSPISGHRSVSWYQQTPGQGLQFLFEYFSETQRNKGNFPGRFSGRQFSNSRSEMNVSTLELGDSALYLCASSILIQETQYFGPGTRLLVL.

The chain joins TRBV28 to TRBJ1-4; maybe TRBD1 (5 bases). Trimming removed 6 bases at V and 7 bases at J, with 18 bases between. The CDR3 spans 15 residues. Germline V gene lookup returns CDR1 MDHEN and CDR2 SYDVKM. The CDR3 nucleotides read TGTGCCAGCAGCTCTATGGGAGGGGAATCTGAAAAACTGTTTTTT. Amino acid sequence: CASSSMGGESEKLFF.